These 14 T cell receptor beta chains came from one sample sequenced in a study of cytomegalovirus exposure and HLA in healthy donors. 13 Jbeta primers and 60 Vbeta primers were used for the PCR. Repertoires were generated with immunoSEQ multiplex PCR, while TCRdb's copy carries only in-frame clones and drops some. The data show about 150,000 clones, around 84% seen once. Input material: PBMCs. The origin of the receptors is a man aged 18 to 30 in good health and CMV-seronegative.

V usage is TRBV7-8 and J usage is TRBJ1-4; 7 bases line up with TRBD1. CDR1 and CDR2 from the germline V gene are SGHVS and FQNEAQ. V was clipped by 4 bases and J by 2 bases; unmatched bases: 4. The CDR3 consists of 15 residues. The CDR3 region has the DNA TGTGCCAGCAGCTCTGAGGGGGCCACTAATGAAAAACTGTTTTTT. Translating it yields CASSSEGATNEKLFF. The variable domain in full, with the rest retrieved from reference TRBV7-8 and TRBJ1-4, is GAGVSQSPRYKVAKRGQDVALRCDPISGHVSLFWYQQALGQGPEFLTYFQNEAQLDKSGLPSDRFFAERPEGSVSTLKIQRTQQEDSAVYLCASSSEGATNEKLFFGSGTQLSVL.

J is TRBJ2-7 and V is TRBV28; 11 bases are a match to TRBD2. CDR3 length: 15 amino acids. J gave up 0 bases and V 5 bases, and 3 bases lay outside the gene matches. In germline, CDR1 is MDHEN, CDR2 SYDVKM. CDR3 sequence reads: CASSPSGGHSYEQYF. In DNA form, the CDR3 reads TGTGCCAGCAGTCCTAGCGGGGGGCACTCCTACGAGCAGTACTTC.

The J gene is TRBJ1-1, the V gene TRBV7-9; TRBD1 might be the D (5 bases). Per the germline V gene, CDR1 is SEHNR and CDR2 is FQNEAQ (reference sequence). There are 13 residues in the CDR3. Trimming pared 0 bases from V and 4 bases from J, leaving 6 bases between. CDR3 residues: CASSLARGTEAFF. The CDR3 DNA sequence: TGTGCCAGCAGCTTAGCAAGGGGCACTGAAGCTTTCTTT.

This clone was found a few times. This chain uses TRBV6-6 with TRBJ2-7; possible D gene TRBD2, 6 bases. Trimming left V 2 bases short and J 3 bases short, with 8 bases between. Germline CDR1 MNHNY, CDR2 SVGAGI (reference sequence). The CDR3 loop spans 13 amino acids. Here the CDR3 reads CASSYPGDYEQYF. Here the CDR3 DNA reads TGTGCCAGCAGTTACCCGGGAGACTACGAGCAGTACTTC.

The chain couples TRBV6-5 to TRBJ2-7; D is perhaps TRBD1 (6 bases). The length of the CDR3 is 12 residues. V was clipped by 7 bases and J by 4 bases, with 11 bases between them. The germline V gene has CDR1 MNHEY and CDR2 SVGAGI. In nucleotides, the CDR3 is TGTGCCAGCAACAGGGCTGGGTACGAGCAGTACTTC. It encodes CASNRAGYEQYF.

J is TRBJ1-5 and V is TRBV28; possibly TRBD1 for D (5 bases). V was cut by 5 bases and J by 4 bases, with 9 bases left in between. This CDR3 region has 13 residues. CDR1 and CDR2 (germline): MDHEN, SYDVKM. The DNA for the CDR3 is TGTGCCAGCAGTCCTCGGGGGAATCAGCCCCAGCATTTT. Its protein product is CASSPRGNQPQHF. The full variable domain, rest sourced from reference TRBV28 and TRBJ1-5, is DVKVTQSSRYLVKRTGEKVFLECVQDMDHENMFWYRQDPGLGLRLIYFSYDVKMKEKGDIPEGYSVSREKKERFSLILESASTNQTSMYLCASSPRGNQPQHFGDGTRLSIL.

The V call is TRBV7-3, the J call TRBJ2-5, with D possibly matching TRBD2 (7 bases). The CDR3 sequence is 15 residues long. Trimming stripped 2 bases from V and 2 bases from J, with 12 bases between. Germline values: CDR1 SGHTA, CDR2 FQGTGA. CDR3 residues: CASSLAGANQETQYF. The CDR3 nucleotides read TGTGCCAGCAGCTTAGCGGGGGCCAATCAAGAGACCCAGTACTTC.

The J gene is TRBJ2-1, the V gene TRBV7-9, with D tentatively TRBD2 (5 bases). The CDR3 spans 17 residues. Per germline, CDR1 SEHNR and CDR2 FQNEAQ (reference sequence). Trimming cost V 1 base and J 4 bases, with 17 bases left between them. Written as DNA, the CDR3 is TGTGCCAGCAGCTTAGAGGCCAGCGGATCCTTTTACAATGAGCAGTTCTTC. It translates to CASSLEASGSFYNEQFF.

CDR3 in DNA: TGCGCCAGCAGCCTGCAGGGGGGCAATGAGCAGTTCTTC. As protein: CASSLQGGNEQFF. The chain recombines TRBV10-2 with TRBJ2-1; D is perhaps TRBD1 (7 bases). Deletions cut 6 bases from V and 6 bases from J, with 12 bases between. The V gene's germline CDR1 is WSHSY and CDR2 SAAADI. This CDR3 is 13 amino acids long.

This clone showed up just once. V is TRBV7-9 and J is TRBJ1-6, with D maybe TRBD1 (6 bases). Looked up from germline, CDR1 is SEHNR and CDR2 is FQNEAQ (reference sequence). There are 15 residues in the CDR3. V was shortened by 5 bases and J by 8 bases, with 16 bases between the two germline ends. CDR3 in DNA: TGTGCCAGCAGCCCTCGGACAGCCCCGGATTCACCCCTCCACTTT. This encodes CASSPRTAPDSPLHF.

V and J are TRBV13 and TRBJ2-7; 7 bases match TRBD2. There are 15 residues in the CDR3. Germline CDR1 and CDR2: PRHDT and FYEKMQ (reference sequence). V was clipped by 5 bases and J by 1 base; unmatched bases: 8. The CDR3 DNA reads as TGTGCCAGCAGCCGGGGAGCGGGGTTATCCTACGAGCAGTACTTC. Protein sequence: CASSRGAGLSYEQYF. Looking up the rest from reference TRBV13 and TRBJ2-7 gives the full variable domain: AAGVIQSPRHLIKEKRETATLKCYPIPRHDTVYWYQQGPGQDPQFLISFYEKMQSDKGSIPDRFSAQQFSDYHSELNMSSLELGDSALYFCASSRGAGLSYEQYFGPGTRLTVT.

The chain carries TRBV6-6 and TRBJ2-2; 11 bases are shared with TRBD1. V was pared by 4 bases and J by 3 bases, with 1 base of the junction left unmatched. The length of the CDR3 is 15 residues. From germline, CDR1 is MNHNY and CDR2 SVGAGI (reference sequence). The CDR3 nucleotides read TGTGCCAGCAGTTGGACAGGGGGCGACACCGGGGAGCTGTTTTTT. This codes for CASSWTGGDTGELFF.

The chain recombines TRBV28 with TRBJ1-1; the match to TRBD1 covers 7 bases. This CDR3 spans 15 amino acids. Germline loops: CDR1 MDHEN, CDR2 SYDVKM. The V gene end was trimmed by 5 bases and the J gene end by 4 bases; junction bases not matched to a gene: 10. The CDR3 DNA follows: TGTGCCAGCAGTCCCCCCCAGGGGGTGGGCACTGAAGCTTTCTTT. Encoded protein: CASSPPQGVGTEAFF.

The chain employs TRBV10-3 and TRBJ2-7, with 8 bases that match TRBD1. The V gene's germline CDR1 is ENHRY and CDR2 SYGVKD. With V trimmed by 9 bases and J by 6 bases, 4 bases remained unmatched. This CDR3 contains 11 residues. The CDR3 DNA follows: TGTGCCATTGGACAGGGTGTCGAGCAGTACTTC. It is translated as CAIGQGVEQYF.